The 32 T cell receptor beta chains given below trace back to one sample, sequenced in a study of blood T cell repertoires in COVID-19. Measured with immunoSEQ multiplex PCR; TCRdb has only the in-frame clones, and not every one. In the table there are roughly 190,000 clones, approximately 87% of which are singletons. The specimen was peripheral blood. Every receptor here comes from an older woman with COVID-19, enrolled during active disease.

For this clone: This sample includes further DNA sequences coding for the same CDR3. The CDR3 protein is CASSPTGEGYGYTF. CDR3 nucleotides: TGTGCCAGCTCACCAACAGGGGAAGGCTATGGCTACACCTTC. This chain joins TRBV18 and TRBJ1-2; 7 nucleotides line up with TRBD1. Germline-derived CDR1 and CDR2 are KGHSH and LQKENI. V gave up 2 bases and J gave up 4 bases; unmatched junction bases: 4. CDR3 size: 14 residues.

The genes are TRBV19 and TRBJ1-4, with D possibly matching TRBD1 (6 bases). In germline, CDR1 is LNHDA, CDR2 SQIVND (reference sequence). This CDR3 contains 16 residues. Between the trimmed V and J ends, which lost 0 bases and 5 bases, there was a span of 13 bases. The CDR3 coding sequence is TGTGCCAGTAGTATAGATCAGGGGAGAAGGAATGAAAAACTGTTTTTT. Encoded protein: CASSIDQGRRNEKLFF. The whole variable domain, remainder taken from reference TRBV19 and TRBJ1-4, is DGGITQSPKYLFRKEGQNVTLSCEQNLNHDAMYWYRQDPGQGLRLIYYSQIVNDFQKGDIAEGYSVSREKKESFPLTVTSAQKNPTAFYLCASSIDQGRRNEKLFFGSGTQLSVL.

In DNA, the CDR3 is TGTGCCAGCAGCTCCCGTAGAGAAACTCGGAGGCATTTT. It specifies CASSSRRETRRHF. This chain connects TRBV12-3 or TRBV12-4 to TRBJ1-5; no definite D call. V was trimmed by 6 bases and J by 15 bases, leaving 21 bases between them. The CDR3 runs to 13 residues.

This chain uses TRBV30 with TRBJ2-7; unclear D gene. CDR1 GTSNPN and CDR2 SVGIG come from the germline V gene (reference sequence). V was pared by 2 bases and J by 5 bases, with 22 bases between. CDR3 size: 16 residues. The CDR3, as DNA: TGTGCCTGGAGTAACTATGATCTTCGATTTCTCCACGAGCAGTACTTC. Its translation is CAWSNYDLRFLHEQYF.

The J gene is TRBJ1-3, the V gene TRBV4-2, with D tentatively TRBD1 (6 bases). With 0 bases removed from V and 2 bases from J, the gap between germline ends came to 11 bases. CDR1 and CDR2 from the germline V gene are LGHNA and YNFKEQ. This CDR3 contains 16 residues. The CDR3 reads CASSQDLSGAGNTIYF. CDR3 nucleotide sequence: TGTGCCAGCAGCCAAGATCTCTCAGGGGCTGGAAACACCATATATTTT.

The chain employs TRBV9 and TRBJ2-3; the D gene is possibly TRBD2 (5 bases). Germline CDR1 SGDLS, CDR2 YYNGEE. The CDR3 length is 13 residues. Between the trimmed V and J ends, which lost 4 bases and 6 bases, there was a span of 12 bases. CDR3 loop: CASSPSVADTQYF. CDR3 DNA sequence: TGTGCCAGCAGCCCCAGCGTAGCGGATACGCAGTATTTT.

The chain couples TRBV19 to TRBJ2-3; D is perhaps TRBD2 (5 bases). The germline V gene has CDR1 LNHDA and CDR2 SQIVND (reference sequence). The CDR3 contains 14 residues. Trimming took 7 bases from V and 4 from J, leaving 15 bases between them. For the CDR3, the DNA is TGTGCCAGTACCCCCTCGGAGGTAGCAGATACGCAGTATTTT. Translated, it gives CASTPSEVADTQYF.

The CDR3 reads CASSVGLAGKAEGREQYF. The DNA for the CDR3 is TGTGCCAGCAGCGTAGGACTAGCGGGAAAGGCAGAAGGCCGCGAGCAGTACTTC. The rearrangement links TRBV9 to TRBJ2-7, with 11 nucleotides matching TRBD2. The CDR3 is made up of 18 amino acids. Germline loops: CDR1 SGDLS, CDR2 YYNGEE. The junction had 14 bases not matched to a gene; V was cut back by 0 bases and J by 6 bases.

J is TRBJ2-7 and V is TRBV9, with TRBD1 matching 9 bases. The junction had 5 bases not matched to a gene; V was cut back by 4 bases and J by 3 bases. From germline, CDR1 is SGDLS and CDR2 YYNGEE. CDR3 length: 14 amino acids. The CDR3 DNA follows: TGTGCCAGCAGCCCCGACAGGGGGTTCTACGAGCAGTACTTC. It is translated as CASSPDRGFYEQYF.

This clone was seen just once. The rearrangement uses TRBV7-6 and TRBJ2-7, with 9 positions matching TRBD1. Germline values: CDR1 SGHVS, CDR2 FNYEAQ. The CDR3 covers 15 residues. With 1 base clipped from V and 7 bases from J, the junction kept 8 bases outside the gene matches. The CDR3 bases are TGTGCCAGCAGCTTAGTGGGGACAGGGTTGAATGAGCAGTACTTC. Translation gives CASSLVGTGLNEQYF.

The chain employs TRBV7-9 and TRBJ1-1; tentative D call: TRBD1 (5 bases). CDR3 length: 12 amino acids. The germline V gene has CDR1 SEHNR and CDR2 FQNEAQ (reference sequence). V lost 5 bases to trimming and J lost 3 bases, with 7 bases between them. The CDR3 nucleotides read TGTGCCAGCAGCCGGGGGGACACTGAAGCTTTCTTT. This encodes CASSRGDTEAFF. Based on the CDR3 plus reference TRBV7-9 and TRBJ1-1, the full variable domain is DTGVSQNPRHKITKRGQNVTFRCDPISEHNRLYWYRQTLGQGPEFLTYFQNEAQLEKSRLLSDRFSAERPKGSFSTLEIQRTEQGDSAMYLCASSRGDTEAFFGQGTRLTVV.

The chain links TRBV12-3 or TRBV12-4 to TRBJ2-1; weak D call: TRBD1 (6 bases). The CDR3 totals 13 residues. Trimming left V 6 bases short and J 9 bases short, with 15 bases between. CDR3 region: CASRGPQGVEQFF. The CDR3 nucleotides read TGTGCCAGCAGAGGCCCACAGGGAGTTGAGCAGTTCTTC.

The chain employs TRBV19 and TRBJ1-5, with D maybe TRBD1 (6 bases). The CDR3 runs 14 residues. V lost 0 bases and J lost 7, with 10 bases in between. Germline V gene lookup returns CDR1 LNHDA and CDR2 SQIVND (reference sequence). The CDR3: CASSIDYRVQPQHF. The CDR3 region has the DNA TGTGCCAGTAGTATAGATTACAGGGTACAGCCCCAGCATTTT. Supplemented by reference TRBV19 and TRBJ1-5, the full variable domain reads DGGITQSPKYLFRKEGQNVTLSCEQNLNHDAMYWYRQDPGQGLRLIYYSQIVNDFQKGDIAEGYSVSREKKESFPLTVTSAQKNPTAFYLCASSIDYRVQPQHFGDGTRLSIL.

This clone was recorded a few times. The rearrangement joins TRBV30 to TRBJ1-5; TRBD1 agrees at 7 bases. The V and J ends lost 2 bases and 6 bases, in that order; junction bases with no gene match: 10. Germline V CDR1 and CDR2: GTSNPN, SVGIG (reference sequence). The length of the CDR3 is 15 residues. CDR3 nucleotides: TGTGCCTGGAGTACCAGCCGACAGGGCGGTCAGCCCCAGCATTTT. Amino acids: CAWSTSRQGGQPQHF.

This clone was recorded only once. This rearrangement joins TRBV6-5 to TRBJ2-7; 8 positions agree with TRBD2. V was clipped by 0 bases and J by 2 bases; unmatched bases: 6. CDR1 and CDR2 (germline): MNHEY, SVGAGI. The CDR3 runs to 16 residues. CDR3 in DNA: TGTGCCAGCAGTTACTCAGCGGGGGTTATTACCTACGAGCAGTACTTC. Its translation: CASSYSAGVITYEQYF.

In DNA form, the CDR3 reads TGTGCCAGCAGCCAAGGGAATAGCGTTCCCTACGAGCAGTACTTC. Encoded protein: CASSQGNSVPYEQYF. The chain uses TRBV4-2 and TRBJ2-7; D may be TRBD2 (5 bases). CDR3 length equals 15 residues. Germline assignment: CDR1 LGHNA and CDR2 YNFKEQ. V lost 1 base, J lost 2 bases, and 12 bases lay in between.

The chain uses TRBV21-1 and TRBJ1-5. TRBV21-1 is assigned pseudogene status. The CDR3 covers 15 residues. CDR3 amino acids: CASSGGTKSNQPQHF. For the CDR3, the DNA is TGTGCCAGCAGCGGCGGAACGAAAAGCAATCAGCCCCAGCATTTT.

The rearrangement links TRBV6-5 to TRBJ1-6; no firm D call. The ends were cut back, 0 bases at V and 10 bases at J, with 10 bases in the middle. This CDR3 spans 14 amino acids. The germline V gene has CDR1 MNHEY and CDR2 SVGAGI. CDR3 loop: CASSYSRGGSPLHF. CDR3 in DNA: TGTGCCAGCAGTTACTCGAGAGGCGGCTCACCCCTCCACTTT.

This clone was seen more than once but under ten times. The chain employs TRBV9 and TRBJ1-2, with D perhaps TRBD1 (5 bases). This CDR3 contains 16 residues. V was cut by 3 bases and J by 3 bases, with 18 bases left in between. Germline values: CDR1 SGDLS, CDR2 YYNGEE. The DNA of the CDR3 is TGTGCCAGCAGCGCCGCACGTGGGGGGTCGGACTATGGCTACACCTTC. Encoded protein: CASSAARGGSDYGYTF.

The J gene is TRBJ2-2, the V gene TRBV6-2 or TRBV6-3; 10 nucleotides align to TRBD2. Germline CDR1 and CDR2: MNHEY and SVGEGT. J was trimmed by 5 bases and V by 6 bases; bases with no gene match: 6. This CDR3 spans 15 amino acids. As DNA, the CDR3 is TGTGCCAGCAGCCATCTAGCGGGAGTTACCGGGGAGCTGTTTTTT. Protein product: CASSHLAGVTGELFF.

The chain couples TRBV27 to TRBJ1-1; TRBD1 agrees at 8 bases. The CDR3 spans 14 residues. V shed 5 bases and J 1 base; nucleotides not matched to a gene: 3. Germline CDR1 is MNHEY and CDR2 is SMNVEV (reference sequence). The CDR3 nucleotides are TGTGCCAGCAGTCCCAGGGGGCGGAACACTGAAGCTTTCTTT. This gives the protein CASSPRGRNTEAFF.

This clone came up once. The chain couples TRBV3-1 (or the pseudogene TRBV3-2) to TRBJ1-4; the D gene is possibly TRBD1 (6 bases). V lost 7 bases and J 0 bases, leaving 9 bases between the germline ends. This CDR3 contains 14 residues. Germline V gene lookup returns CDR1 LGHDT and CDR2 YNNKEL (reference sequence). This chain's CDR3 is CASTRGATNEKLFF. The CDR3 region has the DNA TGTGCCAGCACCAGGGGCGCAACTAATGAAAAACTGTTTTTT.

In this sample, this clone turned up a few times. The J gene is TRBJ1-2, the V gene TRBV4-2; D is perhaps TRBD1 (5 bases). V dropped 4 bases and J dropped 3 bases, with 12 bases sitting between them. Germline V gene sequence: CDR1 LGHNA, CDR2 YNFKEQ. The CDR3 contains 14 residues. The CDR3, as DNA: TGTGCCAGCAGCCTAAGACGGGGGGACTATGGCTACACCTTC. This gives the protein CASSLRRGDYGYTF.

This clone has a single count. The gene calls are TRBV19 and TRBJ1-5; D remains unclear. CDR1 and CDR2 from the germline V gene are LNHDA and SQIVND (reference sequence). The CDR3 runs 13 residues. V was cut by 3 bases and J by 5 bases, with 8 bases left in between. DNA for the CDR3: TGTGCCAGTAGTATCGGGAGGGATCAGCCCCAGCATTTT. This sequence encodes CASSIGRDQPQHF.

The chain carries TRBV19 and TRBJ1-2, with 10 bases that match TRBD1. The CDR3 is 16 amino acids. The V and J ends lost 5 bases and 3 bases, in that order; junction bases with no gene match: 9. Germline V lookup: CDR1 LNHDA, CDR2 SQIVND (reference sequence). The CDR3 sequence is CASSLPGQGLYYGYTF. The CDR3 coding sequence is TGTGCCAGTAGTCTCCCGGGACAGGGGCTGTACTATGGCTACACCTTC. The full variable domain, with the rest looked up from reference TRBV19 and TRBJ1-2, is DGGITQSPKYLFRKEGQNVTLSCEQNLNHDAMYWYRQDPGQGLRLIYYSQIVNDFQKGDIAEGYSVSREKKESFPLTVTSAQKNPTAFYLCASSLPGQGLYYGYTFGSGTRLTVV.

The rearrangement links TRBV3-1 (or the pseudogene TRBV3-2) to TRBJ2-7; 7 bases fit TRBD1. CDR3 size: 13 residues. With 2 bases clipped from V and 6 bases from J, the junction kept 4 bases outside the gene matches. The V gene's germline CDR1 is LGHDT and CDR2 YNNKEL (reference sequence). The CDR3 region is CASSQHRDSEQYF. The CDR3 coding sequence is TGTGCCAGCAGCCAACACAGGGACAGCGAGCAGTACTTC.

The gene calls are TRBV29-1 and TRBJ1-2, with D possibly matching TRBD1 (5 bases). The CDR3 is 13 residues long. CDR1 and CDR2 from the germline V gene are SQVTM and ANQGSEA. Trimming took 4 bases from V and 0 from J, leaving 9 bases between them. CDR3 DNA sequence: TGCAGCGTTGTTCTGACAGCTAACTATGGCTACACCTTC. Translation gives CSVVLTANYGYTF. The whole variable domain, remainder taken from reference TRBV29-1 and TRBJ1-2, is SAVISQKPSRDICQRGTSLTIQCQVDSQVTMMFWYRQQPGQSLTLIATANQGSEATYESGFVIDKFPISRPNLTFSTLTVSNMSPEDSSIYLCSVVLTANYGYTFGSGTRLTVV.

In this sample, this clone turned up a few times. The V call is TRBV11-3, the J call TRBJ1-6; 8 nucleotides match TRBD1. The CDR3 has 18 amino acids. V lost 5 bases and J lost 7; bases outside the gene matches: 16. The germline CDR1 and CDR2 sequences are SGHNT and YENEEA. DNA for the CDR3: TGTGCCAGCAGCCCTCTCTCGGGGCAGGGGGCGCTGAATTCACCCCTCCACTTT. Its translation: CASSPLSGQGALNSPLHF.

The chain couples TRBV3-1 (or the pseudogene TRBV3-2) to TRBJ1-4; D gene ambiguous. CDR3 length: 13 residues. Germline V gene sequence: CDR1 LGHDT, CDR2 YNNKEL (reference sequence). Trimming left V 0 bases short and J 8 bases short, with 7 bases between. CDR3 residues: CASSQEKREKLFF. The CDR3 DNA reads as TGTGCCAGCAGCCAAGAAAAACGGGAAAAACTGTTTTTT.

The DNA for the CDR3 is TGTGCCAGCAGCTTAAACAGGGGTGGAAACACCATATATTTT. Its translation is CASSLNRGGNTIYF. The V gene is TRBV7-3, the J gene TRBJ1-3, with 7 nucleotides matching TRBD1. Trimming at V came to 1 base and at J to 3 bases, leaving 0 bases not matched to a gene. The germline gives CDR1 SGHTA, CDR2 FQGTGA. This CDR3 contains 14 residues. Combining the CDR3 with reference TRBV7-3 and TRBJ1-3 gives the whole variable domain GAGVSQTPSNKVTEKGKYVELRCDPISGHTALYWYRQSLGQGPEFLIYFQGTGAADDSGLPNDRFFAVRPEGSVSTLKIQRTERGDSAVYLCASSLNRGGNTIYFGEGSWLTVV.

The chain is built from TRBV18 and TRBJ2-7; unclear D gene. Germline V gene sequence: CDR1 KGHSH, CDR2 LQKENI. This CDR3 has 14 residues. Trimming removed 3 bases at V and 2 bases at J, with 11 bases between. DNA of the CDR3: TGTGCCAGCTCACCCGTTGAGCCCCCCTACGAGCAGTACTTC. It specifies CASSPVEPPYEQYF.

V is TRBV6-6 and J is TRBJ2-1; TRBD2 matches at 10 bases. J lost 6 bases, V lost 5 bases, and 7 bases had no gene match. The CDR3 covers 15 residues. From germline, CDR1 is MNHNY and CDR2 SVGAGI (reference sequence). CDR3 sequence (DNA): TGTGCCAGCAGTCCCCTAGCGGGAGCAGGCAATGAGCAGTTCTTC. Translation gives CASSPLAGAGNEQFF.